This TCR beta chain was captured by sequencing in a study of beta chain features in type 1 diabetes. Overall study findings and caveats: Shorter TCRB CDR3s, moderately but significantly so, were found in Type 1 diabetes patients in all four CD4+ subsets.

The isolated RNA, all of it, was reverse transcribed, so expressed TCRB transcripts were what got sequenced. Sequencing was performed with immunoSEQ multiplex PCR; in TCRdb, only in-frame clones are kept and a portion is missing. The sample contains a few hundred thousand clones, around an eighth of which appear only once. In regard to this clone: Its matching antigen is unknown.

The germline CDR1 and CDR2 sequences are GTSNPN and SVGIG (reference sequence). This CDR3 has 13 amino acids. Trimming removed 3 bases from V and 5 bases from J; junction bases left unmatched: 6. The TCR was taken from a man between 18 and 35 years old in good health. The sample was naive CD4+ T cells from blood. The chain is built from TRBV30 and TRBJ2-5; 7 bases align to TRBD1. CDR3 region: CAWRQGSLETQYF. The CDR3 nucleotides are TGTGCCTGGAGACAGGGGTCTTTGGAGACCCAGTACTTC.